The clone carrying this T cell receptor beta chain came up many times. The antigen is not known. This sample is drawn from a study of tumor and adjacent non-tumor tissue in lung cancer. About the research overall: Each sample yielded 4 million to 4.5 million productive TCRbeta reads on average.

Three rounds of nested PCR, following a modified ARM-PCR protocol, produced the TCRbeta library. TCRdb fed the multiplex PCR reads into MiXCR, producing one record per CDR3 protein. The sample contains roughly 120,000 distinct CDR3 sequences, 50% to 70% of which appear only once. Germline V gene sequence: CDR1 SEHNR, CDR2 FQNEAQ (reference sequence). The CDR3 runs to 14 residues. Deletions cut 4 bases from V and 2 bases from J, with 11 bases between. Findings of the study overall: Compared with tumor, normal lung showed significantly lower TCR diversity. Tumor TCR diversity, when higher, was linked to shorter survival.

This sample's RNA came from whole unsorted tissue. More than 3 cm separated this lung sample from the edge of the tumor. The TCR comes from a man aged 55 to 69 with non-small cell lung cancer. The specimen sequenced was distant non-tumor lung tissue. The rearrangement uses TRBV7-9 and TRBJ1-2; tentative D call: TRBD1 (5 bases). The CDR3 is CASSSFSGNYGYTF. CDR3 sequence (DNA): TGTGCCAGCAGCTCATTCTCAGGGAACTATGGCTACACCTTC.